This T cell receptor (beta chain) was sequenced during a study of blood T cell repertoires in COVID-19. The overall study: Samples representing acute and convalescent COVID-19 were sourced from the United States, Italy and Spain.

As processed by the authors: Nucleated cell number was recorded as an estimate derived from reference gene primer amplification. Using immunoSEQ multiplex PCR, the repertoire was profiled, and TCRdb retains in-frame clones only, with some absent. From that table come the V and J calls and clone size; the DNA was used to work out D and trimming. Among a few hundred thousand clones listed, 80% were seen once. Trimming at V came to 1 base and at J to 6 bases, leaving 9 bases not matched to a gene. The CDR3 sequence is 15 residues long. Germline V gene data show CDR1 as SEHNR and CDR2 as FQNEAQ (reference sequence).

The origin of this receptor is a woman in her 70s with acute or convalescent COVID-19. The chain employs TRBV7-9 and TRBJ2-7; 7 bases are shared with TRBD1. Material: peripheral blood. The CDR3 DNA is TGTGCCAGCAGCTTAGTGGCAGGGGGAAGGGGCGAGCAGTACTTC. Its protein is CASSLVAGGRGEQYF.